These 20 T cell receptor beta chains came from one sample sequenced in a study of blood T cells in healthy people across ages. Alongside a J-beta primer mix, a sample-barcoded 5' primer served in a second PCR lasting about 7 to 12 cycles. Each CDR3 protein gets one entry after TCRdb re-called the 5' RACE reads with MiXCR. The profile covers about 400,000 distinct CDR3 sequences, with more than 45% appearing a single time and under 60% taken by the ten largest. What was sequenced was blood. Source of these receptors: a man aged 60-69 years in good health.

This clonotype was counted only a few times. The chain recombines TRBV12-3 or TRBV12-4 with TRBJ1-2; 8 bases line up with TRBD1. The CDR3 has 12 amino acids. V was pared by 5 bases and J by 7 bases, with 3 bases of the junction left unmatched. In DNA, the CDR3 is TGTGCCAGCAGTCCCGGACAGGGTGGCTACACCTTC. This sequence encodes CASSPGQGGYTF.

The chain carries TRBV6-1 and TRBJ1-2; 7 bases fit TRBD1. CDR3 length equals 14 residues. Germline-derived CDR1 and CDR2 are MNHNS and SASEGT. The V gene end was trimmed by 4 bases and the J gene end by 3 bases; junction bases not matched to a gene: 5. CDR3 bases: TGTGCCAGCAGTGGACAGGGTTTTGACTATGGCTACACCTTC. Amino acid sequence: CASSGQGFDYGYTF.

J is TRBJ2-3 and V is TRBV10-3; 8 positions match TRBD2. The CDR3 covers 14 residues. CDR1 ENHRY and CDR2 SYGVKD come from the germline V gene. The V segment lost 9 bases and the J segment 2 bases; nucleotides outside the gene matches: 7. The CDR3 loop is CAMQTSEYTDTQYF. CDR3 nucleotide sequence: TGTGCCATGCAGACTAGCGAGTACACAGATACGCAGTATTTT.

The chain has TRBV14 and TRBJ2-4; D not resolved. The tail of the sequence fits TRBJ2-7 better, so the J call may be wrong. The CDR3 loop spans 15 amino acids. In germline, CDR1 is SGHDN, CDR2 FVKESK. The CDR3 loop reads CASSQEMVGYYEQYF. As DNA, the CDR3 is TGTGCCAGCAGCCAAGAGATGGTGGGCTACTACGAGCAGTACTTC.

The chain recombines TRBV15 with TRBJ2-7, with 9 bases fitting TRBD2. The germline V gene has CDR1 LNHNV and CDR2 YYDKDF (reference sequence). The CDR3 runs 16 residues. V shed 0 bases, J shed 3 bases, and the junction held 6 bases outside the gene matches. The CDR3: CATSRDRIAGDYEQYF. Here the CDR3 DNA reads TGTGCCACCAGCAGAGATCGGATAGCGGGGGACTACGAGCAGTACTTC.

This clonotype was recorded many times. The gene calls are TRBV5-1 and TRBJ2-4, with D possibly matching TRBD1 (6 bases). The CDR3 consists of 16 residues. V was trimmed by 2 bases and J by 0 bases, leaving 12 bases between them. The germline CDR1 and CDR2 sequences are SGHRS and YFSETQ. CDR3 residues: CASSFTTGLAKNIQYF. The CDR3 bases are TGCGCCAGCAGCTTCACTACAGGGCTAGCCAAAAACATTCAGTACTTC.

The table lists this clonotype with a few counts. The CDR3 region is CASSDGAGGLYPYF. In DNA form, the CDR3 reads TGTGCCAGCAGTGATGGAGCGGGAGGATTATATCCGTACTTC. This chain uses TRBV2 with TRBJ2-7; 9 nucleotides agree with TRBD2. The germline V gene encodes CDR1 SNHLY and CDR2 FYNNEI. Unmatched junction bases numbered 12, after V lost 3 bases and J lost 12 bases. The CDR3 consists of 14 residues.

V usage is TRBV27 and J usage is TRBJ2-4; no clear D gene. The J call may be in error: the DNA end matches TRBJ2-5 better. CDR1 and CDR2 (germline): MNHEY, SMNVEV (reference sequence). CDR3 size: 14 residues. The CDR3 spells CASSPGLGHETQYF. For the CDR3, the DNA is TGTGCCAGCAGTCCCGGCTTGGGTCACGAGACCCAGTACTTC.

This clonotype was picked up a small number of times. This chain connects TRBV6-5 to TRBJ2-1, with 9 bases fitting TRBD2. The DNA matches TRBJ2-7 better at its end, which makes the J call doubtful. CDR3 length: 15 amino acids. Germline V CDR1 and CDR2: MNHEY, SVGAGI. The CDR3 is CASRLAGSSYNEQYF. As DNA, the CDR3 is TGTGCCAGCAGGCTAGCGGGAAGCTCCTACAATGAGCAGTACTTC.

This clonotype has a handful of counts. The V gene is TRBV20-1, the J gene TRBJ2-1, with D perhaps TRBD1 or TRBD2 (5 bases each). Trimming cost V 0 bases and J 15 bases, with 21 bases left between them. CDR1 DFQATT and CDR2 SNEGSKA come from the germline V gene (reference sequence). The CDR3 extends over 14 amino acids. CDR3 sequence (DNA): TGCAGTGCTAGAGAGGGGTCTGGGACCCACGCGCGGTTCTTC. Its translation: CSAREGSGTHARFF.

This chain joins TRBV3-1 and TRBJ1-5; 7 nucleotides align to TRBD1. Germline V gene data show CDR1 as LGHDT and CDR2 as YNNKEL (reference sequence). The CDR3 runs to 15 residues. The ends lost 4 bases at V and 4 bases at J; junction bases unmatched: 7. CDR3 in amino acids: CASSPDRAENQPQHF. The CDR3 DNA is TGTGCCAGCAGCCCAGACAGGGCTGAGAATCAGCCCCAGCATTTT. The variable domain in full, completed from reference TRBV3-1 and TRBJ1-5, reads DTAVSQTPKYLVTQMGNDKSIKCEQNLGHDTMYWYKQDSKKFLKIMFSYNNKELIINETVPNRFSPKSPDKAHLNLHINSLELGDSAVYFCASSPDRAENQPQHFGDGTRLSIL.

This clonotype was seen a handful of times. The chain links TRBV7-9 to TRBJ2-1; D may be TRBD1 or TRBD2 (5 bases each). This CDR3 is 15 amino acids long. CDR1 is SEHNR, CDR2 FQNEAQ, per germline (reference sequence). The V end lost 4 bases, the J end lost 2 bases, and 12 bases lay between the germline ends. CDR3 sequence (DNA): TGTGCCAGCAGCTCTCCGGGACGGACCTACAATGAGCAGTTCTTC. This sequence encodes CASSSPGRTYNEQFF.

The table lists this clonotype with a few counts. The V gene is TRBV6-6, the J gene TRBJ1-2; 7 bases align to TRBD1. CDR1 MNHNY and CDR2 SVGAGI come from the germline V gene (reference sequence). The CDR3 length is 13 residues. The J segment lost 6 bases and the V segment lost 6 bases, leaving 7 bases of the junction unmatched. DNA for the CDR3: TGTGCCAGCAGGCCGACAGGGCAGGATGGCTACACCTTC. Protein sequence: CASRPTGQDGYTF.

The CDR3 DNA reads as TGCAGTGCTAGAGGGACGGACAGGGAAAGATTTGAAAAACTGTTTTTT. Its translation: CSARGTDRERFEKLFF. The chain combines TRBV20-1 with TRBJ1-4; 8 positions agree with TRBD1. The CDR3 consists of 16 residues. Germline lookup yields CDR1 DFQATT and CDR2 SNEGSKA (reference sequence). The junction had 11 bases not matched to a gene; V was cut back by 1 base and J by 7 bases.

This chain uses TRBV27 with TRBJ2-5, with TRBD1 matching over 12 bases. V was pared by 5 bases and J by 11 bases, with 9 bases of the junction left unmatched. The CDR3 is 14 residues long. Germline V gives CDR1 MNHEY, CDR2 SMNVEV (reference sequence). Written as DNA, the CDR3 is TGTGCCAGCAGTCCTAGGGACAGGGGGCTTGAGCAGTACTTC. Amino acids: CASSPRDRGLEQYF.

The chain employs TRBV7-8 and TRBJ2-4; possibly TRBD2 for D (5 bases). The germline V gene has CDR1 SGHVS and CDR2 FQNEAQ. Trimming left V 1 base short and J 4 bases short, with 11 bases between. This CDR3 contains 15 residues. The CDR3 DNA reads TGTGCCAGCAGCTTAGGTTTAGCGTTAAAAAACATTCAGTACTTC. Translated, it gives CASSLGLALKNIQYF.

The rearrangement uses TRBV2 and TRBJ1-5; tentative D call: TRBD1 (6 bases). This CDR3 has 15 amino acids. The germline V and J ends were trimmed by 6 bases and 0 bases, with 12 bases remaining between them. Germline V CDR1 and CDR2: SNHLY, FYNNEI. CDR3 amino acids: CASRDGGHSNQPQHF. The CDR3 DNA reads TGTGCCAGCAGAGACGGGGGACATAGCAATCAGCCCCAGCATTTT.

The rearrangement joins TRBV6-5 to TRBJ1-4, with no clear D. V gave up 5 bases and J gave up 4 bases, with 11 bases separating them. CDR1 and CDR2 (germline): MNHEY, SVGAGI. CDR3 size: 14 residues. CDR3 sequence: CASSRGSYNEKLFF. CDR3 coding DNA: TGTGCCAGCAGTCGAGGGTCCTATAATGAAAAACTGTTTTTT.

This clonotype has just a few counts. The CDR3, as DNA: TGTGCCAGCAGCCAATATTTTAAGGGGGATGAGCAGTTCTTC. This encodes CASSQYFKGDEQFF. The chain carries TRBV3-1 and TRBJ2-1; maybe TRBD1 (6 bases). This CDR3 has 14 residues. CDR1 and CDR2 (germline): LGHDT, YNNKEL (reference sequence). Trimming cost V 2 bases and J 8 bases, with 13 bases left between them.

The chain is built from TRBV7-3 and TRBJ1-2; 7 nucleotides line up with TRBD1. The CDR3 is made up of 17 amino acids. CDR1 is SGHTA, CDR2 FQGTGA, per germline. V dropped 5 bases and J dropped 3; count of bases not matched to a gene: 15. The CDR3 region is CASSLPPDREKDYGYTF. CDR3 nucleotide sequence: TGTGCCAGCAGCCTACCCCCTGACAGGGAGAAGGACTATGGCTACACCTTC.